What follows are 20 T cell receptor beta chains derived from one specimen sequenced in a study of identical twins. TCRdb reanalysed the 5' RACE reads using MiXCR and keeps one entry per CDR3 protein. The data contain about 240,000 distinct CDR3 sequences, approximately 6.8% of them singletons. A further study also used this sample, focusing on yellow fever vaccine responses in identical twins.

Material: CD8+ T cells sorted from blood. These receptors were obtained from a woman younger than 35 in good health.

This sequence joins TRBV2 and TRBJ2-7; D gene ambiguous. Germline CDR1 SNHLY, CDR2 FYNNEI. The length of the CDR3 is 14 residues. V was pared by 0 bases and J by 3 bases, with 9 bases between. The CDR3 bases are TGTGCCAGCAGTGAAGCGGGGAACGGCTACGAGCAGTACTTC. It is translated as CASSEAGNGYEQYF.

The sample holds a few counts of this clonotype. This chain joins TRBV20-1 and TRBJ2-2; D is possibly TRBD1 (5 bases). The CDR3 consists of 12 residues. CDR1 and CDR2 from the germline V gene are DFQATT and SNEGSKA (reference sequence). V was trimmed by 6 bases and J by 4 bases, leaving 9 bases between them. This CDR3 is CSATQGTGELFF. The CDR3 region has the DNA TGCAGTGCCACCCAGGGCACCGGGGAGCTGTTTTTT.

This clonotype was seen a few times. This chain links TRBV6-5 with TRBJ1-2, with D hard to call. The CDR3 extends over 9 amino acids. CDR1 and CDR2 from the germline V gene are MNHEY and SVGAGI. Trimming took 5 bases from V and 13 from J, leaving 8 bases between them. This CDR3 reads CASSPPFTF. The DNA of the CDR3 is TGTGCCAGCAGTCCCCCTTTCACCTTC.

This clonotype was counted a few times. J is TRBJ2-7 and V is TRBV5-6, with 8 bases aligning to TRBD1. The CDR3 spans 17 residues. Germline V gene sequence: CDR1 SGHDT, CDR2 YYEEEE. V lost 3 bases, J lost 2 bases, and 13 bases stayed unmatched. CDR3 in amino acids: CASSYGPPDRAAYEQYV. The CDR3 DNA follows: TGTGCCAGCAGCTACGGCCCACCGGACAGGGCGGCCTACGAGCAGTACGTC.

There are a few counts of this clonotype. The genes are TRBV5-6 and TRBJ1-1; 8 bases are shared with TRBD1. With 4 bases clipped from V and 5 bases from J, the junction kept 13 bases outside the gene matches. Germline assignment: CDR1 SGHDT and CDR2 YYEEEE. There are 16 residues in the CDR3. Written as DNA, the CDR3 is TGTGCCAGCAGCCCCCTCACGGGCAGGGGGCTTACTGAAGCTTTCTTT. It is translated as CASSPLTGRGLTEAFF.

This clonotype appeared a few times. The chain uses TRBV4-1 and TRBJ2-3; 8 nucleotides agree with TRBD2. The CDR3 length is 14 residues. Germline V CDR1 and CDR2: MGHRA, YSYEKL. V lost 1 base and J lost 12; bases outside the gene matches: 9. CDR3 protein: CASSQVWAGGLQYF. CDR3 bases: TGCGCCAGCAGCCAAGTATGGGCGGGGGGCCTTCAGTATTTT.

In DNA form, the CDR3 reads TGTGCCAGCAGTTTAACTGTATCCGAAGCTTTCTTT. It codes for CASSLTVSEAFF. The rearrangement joins TRBV12-3 or TRBV12-4 to TRBJ1-1; D is ambiguous. V lost 2 bases and J 8 bases, leaving 9 bases between the germline ends. CDR3 length equals 12 residues.

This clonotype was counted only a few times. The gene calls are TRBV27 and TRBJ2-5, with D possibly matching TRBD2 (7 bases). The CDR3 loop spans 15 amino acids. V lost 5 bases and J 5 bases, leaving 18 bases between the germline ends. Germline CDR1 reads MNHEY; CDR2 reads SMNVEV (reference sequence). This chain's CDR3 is CASSPRGARVETQYF. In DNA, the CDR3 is TGTGCCAGCAGTCCCCGGGGGGCTAGAGTGGAGACCCAGTACTTC.

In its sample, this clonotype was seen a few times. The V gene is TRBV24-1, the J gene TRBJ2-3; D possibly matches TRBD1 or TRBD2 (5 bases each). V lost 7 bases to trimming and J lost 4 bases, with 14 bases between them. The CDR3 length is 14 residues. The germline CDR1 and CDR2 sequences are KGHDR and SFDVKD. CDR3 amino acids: CATRGTGLPDTQYF. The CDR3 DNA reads TGTGCCACCAGGGGGACGGGGTTGCCAGATACGCAGTATTTT.

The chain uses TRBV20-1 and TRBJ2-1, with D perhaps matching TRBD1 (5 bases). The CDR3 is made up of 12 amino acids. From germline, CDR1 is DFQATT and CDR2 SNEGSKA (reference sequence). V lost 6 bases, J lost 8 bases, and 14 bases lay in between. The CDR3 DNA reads TGCAGTGCGGCTGCGCAGGGTCATGAGCAGTTCTTC. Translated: CSAAAQGHEQFF.

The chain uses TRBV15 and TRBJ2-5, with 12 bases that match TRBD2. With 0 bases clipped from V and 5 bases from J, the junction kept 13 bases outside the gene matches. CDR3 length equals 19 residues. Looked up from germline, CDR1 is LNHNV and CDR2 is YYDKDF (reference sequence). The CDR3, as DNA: TGTGCCACCAGCAGAGATAGACTAGCGGGGGACGAACGAGGGGAGACCCAGTACTTC. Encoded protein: CATSRDRLAGDERGETQYF.

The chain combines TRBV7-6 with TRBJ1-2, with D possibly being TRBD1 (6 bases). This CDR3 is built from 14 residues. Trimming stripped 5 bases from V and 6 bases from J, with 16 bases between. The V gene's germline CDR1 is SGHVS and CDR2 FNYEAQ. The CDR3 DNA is TGTGCCAGCAGCCGCGGGACAAATTGGGATGGCTACACCTTC. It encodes CASSRGTNWDGYTF.

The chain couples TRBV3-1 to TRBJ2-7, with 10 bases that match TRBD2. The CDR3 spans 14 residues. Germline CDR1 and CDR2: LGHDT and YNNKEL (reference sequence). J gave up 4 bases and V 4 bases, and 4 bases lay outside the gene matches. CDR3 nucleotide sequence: TGTGCCAGCAGCCCGACTAGCGGGTATTACGAGCAGTACTTC. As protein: CASSPTSGYYEQYF.

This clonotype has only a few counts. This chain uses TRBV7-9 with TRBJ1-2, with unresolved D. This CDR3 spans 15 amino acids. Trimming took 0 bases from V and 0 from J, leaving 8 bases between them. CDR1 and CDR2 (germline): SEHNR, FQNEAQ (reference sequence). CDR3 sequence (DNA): TGTGCCAGCAGCTTAGCGCCGACAACTAACTATGGCTACACCTTC. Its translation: CASSLAPTTNYGYTF.

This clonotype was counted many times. CDR3 DNA: TGTGCCAGCAGTGAATCGGGGGGGACGAACACCGGGGAGCTGTTTTTT. This translates into CASSESGGTNTGELFF. This chain joins TRBV2 and TRBJ2-2; 8 bases map to TRBD2. CDR1 is SNHLY and CDR2 is FYNNEI in the germline V gene. The V gene end was trimmed by 2 bases and the J gene end by 0 bases; junction bases not matched to a gene: 2. The CDR3 sequence is 16 residues long.

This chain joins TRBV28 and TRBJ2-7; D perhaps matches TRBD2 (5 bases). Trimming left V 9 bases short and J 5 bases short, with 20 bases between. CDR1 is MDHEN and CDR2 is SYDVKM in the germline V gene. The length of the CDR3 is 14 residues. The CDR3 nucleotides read TGTGCCAGTCGAGTTTATCGGGGTTTCCACGAGCAGTACTTC. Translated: CASRVYRGFHEQYF.

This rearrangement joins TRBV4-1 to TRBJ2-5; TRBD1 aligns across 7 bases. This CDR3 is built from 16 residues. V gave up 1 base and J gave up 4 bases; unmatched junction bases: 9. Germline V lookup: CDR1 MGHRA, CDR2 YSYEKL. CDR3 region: CASSQVATGLGETQYF. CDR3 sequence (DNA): TGCGCCAGCAGCCAAGTGGCGACAGGGCTGGGAGAGACCCAGTACTTC.

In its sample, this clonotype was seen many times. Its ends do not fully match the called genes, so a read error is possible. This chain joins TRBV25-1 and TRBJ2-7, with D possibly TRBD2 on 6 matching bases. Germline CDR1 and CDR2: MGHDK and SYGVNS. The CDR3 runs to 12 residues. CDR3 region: CASSGRLGGKNF. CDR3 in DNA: TGTGCCAGCAGTGGAAGACTTGGGGGGAAAAACTTC.

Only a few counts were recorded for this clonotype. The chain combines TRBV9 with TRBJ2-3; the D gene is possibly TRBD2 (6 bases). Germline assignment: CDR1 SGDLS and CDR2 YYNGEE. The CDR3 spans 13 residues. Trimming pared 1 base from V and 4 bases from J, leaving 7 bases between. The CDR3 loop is CASSVWGADTQYF. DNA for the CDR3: TGTGCCAGCAGCGTATGGGGGGCAGATACGCAGTATTTT.

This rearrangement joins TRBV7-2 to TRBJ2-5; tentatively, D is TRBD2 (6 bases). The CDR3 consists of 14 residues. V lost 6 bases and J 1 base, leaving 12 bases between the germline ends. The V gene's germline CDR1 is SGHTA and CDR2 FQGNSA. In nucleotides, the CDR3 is TGTGCCAGCAGGTTCTACGGGGGCCAAGAGACCCAGTACTTC. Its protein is CASRFYGGQETQYF.